This T cell receptor (beta chain) was recorded in a study of cytomegalovirus exposure and HLA in healthy donors. Study-wide results and limits: Another analysis was done later, and it associated fewer than 20,000 TCR beta sequences with HLA alleles at 0.05 false discovery rate. The classifier was said to identify cytomegalovirus status with high specificity and sensitivity.

The V end was cut by 6 bases, the J end by 4 bases, with 12 bases between. The V gene's germline CDR1 is SNHLY and CDR2 FYNNEI. The CDR3 length is 13 residues. The donors were healthy bone marrow donors. It was with 60 Vbeta and 13 Jbeta primers that the PCR ran. Sequencing was performed with immunoSEQ multiplex PCR; in TCRdb, only in-frame clones are kept and a portion is missing. The table shows 150,000 to 200,000 clones, with 70% to 85% occurring only once. About this clone: The antigen remains undetermined.

This chain uses TRBV2 with TRBJ1-1, with D possibly being TRBD1 (6 bases). What was sequenced was PBMCs. The sequence was obtained from a man aged 35 to 55 in good health and CMV-seronegative. The CDR3 nucleotides read TGTGCCAGCAGACAGGGTCTGAGCACTGAAGCTTTCTTT. Amino acids: CASRQGLSTEAFF.